This T cell receptor (beta chain) appears in the sequencing data of a study of OX40 agonist ivuxolimab in advanced cancers. Study background: Patients received ivuxolimab, an intravenous treatment, every 2 weeks at 0.01 to 10 mg/kg. People in dose escalation had one of these cancers: hepatocellular carcinoma, melanoma, renal cell or head and neck cancer. Study findings and constraints: Clonal expansion was seen in CD4+ and CD8+ blood T cells by week 6 at 0.1 to 3.0 mg/kg.

Concerning this clone: The target antigen is unknown. One end of the junction does not line up with germline, which may come from a read error.

Any history of autoimmune disease or systemic immunosuppression disqualified patients. Sequencing was performed with immunoSEQ multiplex PCR; in TCRdb, only in-frame clones are kept and a portion is missing. This repertoire shows about 22,000 clones, approximately 91% found once; its top ten account for over 30%. CDR1 SNHLY and CDR2 FYNNEI come from the germline V gene. This CDR3 is 13 amino acids long. The genes are TRBV2 and TRBJ2-1; D gene ambiguous. The clonotype comes from an adult with an advanced solid tumor such as melanoma, head and neck, liver or kidney cancer. The sample in question was CD4+ or CD8+ T cells sorted from blood, obtained in a trial of the OX40 agonist ivuxolimab. This chain's CDR3 is CASSQDFHNEQFF. The CDR3 nucleotides are TGCGCCAGCAGCCAAGATTTTCATAATGAGCAGTTCTTC.